The 21 T cell receptor beta chains listed next were all sequenced from one sample in a study of blood T cell repertoires in COVID-19. Clones were sequenced by immunoSEQ multiplex PCR, and TCRdb holds only the in-frame ones, with some missing. The table includes approximately 280,000 clones, 80% to 90% detected once. Sequencing was carried out using peripheral blood. The source is a woman aged 65 to 85 with acute or convalescent COVID-19.

The chain recombines TRBV5-5 with TRBJ2-7, with D possibly matching TRBD2 (5 bases). Per germline, CDR1 SGHKS and CDR2 YYEKEE (reference sequence). The V end lost 0 bases, the J end lost 1 base, and 17 bases lay between the germline ends. This CDR3 spans 17 amino acids. The CDR3 is CASSLVFGVRFSYEQYF. In DNA, the CDR3 is TGTGCCAGCAGCTTGGTTTTCGGGGTCCGGTTTTCCTACGAGCAGTACTTC.

The rearrangement links TRBV3-1 (or the pseudogene TRBV3-2) to TRBJ1-4, with unresolved D. Germline assignment: CDR1 LGHDT and CDR2 YNNKEL (reference sequence). V gave up 2 bases and J gave up 7 bases, with 11 bases separating them. The CDR3 is made up of 14 amino acids. The CDR3 DNA follows: TGTGCCAGCAGCCAAAAAGGATCTAGTGAAAAACTGTTTTTT. As protein: CASSQKGSSEKLFF.

The gene calls are TRBV2 and TRBJ2-4, with D hard to call. Trimming took 3 bases from V and 8 from J, leaving 14 bases between them. The germline CDR1 and CDR2 sequences are SNHLY and FYNNEI. This CDR3 has 14 residues. CDR3 nucleotides: TGTGCCAGCAGTGATGGGCAGGTTAGGTACATTCAGTACTTC. This sequence encodes CASSDGQVRYIQYF.

This clone was picked up one time. The CDR3 sequence is CASLDRGNSPLHF. The CDR3 coding sequence is TGTGCCAGCCTGGACAGGGGGAATTCACCCCTCCACTTT. V and J are TRBV12-3 or TRBV12-4 and TRBJ1-6, with 10 positions matching TRBD1. V was clipped by 8 bases and J by 7 bases; unmatched bases: 2. There are 13 residues in the CDR3.

The CDR3, as DNA: TGTGCCAGCAGCTCCGGACAGTTAACTAATGAAAAACTGTTTTTT. Its translation is CASSSGQLTNEKLFF. The chain employs TRBV6-5 and TRBJ1-4; D perhaps matches TRBD1 (6 bases). The CDR3 is made up of 15 amino acids. The V end was cut by 6 bases, the J end by 1 base, with 12 bases between. The germline V gene has CDR1 MNHEY and CDR2 SVGAGI.

The CDR3 DNA follows: TGTGCCAGCAGCTTGGCCCAGGGTCCTCGCTCTGGAAACACCATATATTTT. Encoded protein: CASSLAQGPRSGNTIYF. The V and J genes are TRBV5-5 and TRBJ1-3; perhaps TRBD1 as D (5 bases). There are 17 residues in the CDR3. Per germline, CDR1 SGHKS and CDR2 YYEKEE (reference sequence). Deletions cut 0 bases from V and 0 bases from J, with 13 bases between. Based on the CDR3 plus reference TRBV5-5 and TRBJ1-3, the full variable domain is DAGVTQSPTHLIKTRGQQVTLRCSPISGHKSVSWYQQVLGQGPQFIFQYYEKEERGRGNFPDRFSARQFPNYSSELNVNALLLGDSALYLCASSLAQGPRSGNTIYFGEGSWLTVV.

CDR3 in amino acids: CASKLGGEQYF. CDR3 DNA: TGTGCCAGTAAATTGGGGGGCGAGCAGTACTTC. The chain employs TRBV19 and TRBJ2-7; weak D call: TRBD2 (6 bases). Looked up from germline, CDR1 is LNHDA and CDR2 is SQIVND (reference sequence). The V gene lost 7 bases and the J gene lost 6 bases, with 10 bases spanning the gap. This CDR3 region has 11 residues. Full variable domain (outside the CDR3, taken from reference TRBV19 and TRBJ2-7): DGGITQSPKYLFRKEGQNVTLSCEQNLNHDAMYWYRQDPGQGLRLIYYSQIVNDFQKGDIAEGYSVSREKKESFPLTVTSAQKNPTAFYLCASKLGGEQYFGPGTRLTVT.

This clone was counted between two and nine times. The chain uses TRBV4-2 and TRBJ1-4; 8 bases align to TRBD1. This CDR3 is built from 13 residues. Looked up from germline, CDR1 is LGHNA and CDR2 is YNFKEQ. With V trimmed by 4 bases and J by 6 bases, 1 base remained unmatched. The CDR3 DNA sequence: TGTGCCAGCAGCCCGACAGGGGATGAAAAACTGTTTTTT. This sequence encodes CASSPTGDEKLFF.

The chain recombines TRBV23-1 with TRBJ1-1, with D perhaps matching TRBD1 (5 bases). TRBV23-1 is labeled an ORF, and its function is uncertain. With 0 bases removed from V and 3 bases from J, the gap between germline ends came to 20 bases. This CDR3 has 18 amino acids. In DNA, the CDR3 is TGCGCCAGCAGTCAATCAAGGCTCGGGGGGGAGGAGGACACTGAAGCTTTCTTT. Translated: CASSQSRLGGEEDTEAFF.

The V gene is TRBV19, the J gene TRBJ1-6; weak D call: TRBD1 (6 bases). In germline, CDR1 is LNHDA, CDR2 SQIVND (reference sequence). This CDR3 comprises 15 residues. V lost 6 bases and J 2 bases, leaving 11 bases between the germline ends. DNA for the CDR3: TGTGCCAGTAGCCCAGGGGATACCTATAATTCACCCCTCCACTTT. Amino acids: CASSPGDTYNSPLHF.

This chain uses TRBV4-1 with TRBJ2-5; TRBD2 matches at 9 bases. CDR1 and CDR2 (germline): MGHRA, YSYEKL. V shed 1 base and J 7 bases; nucleotides not matched to a gene: 16. This CDR3 is built from 18 residues. This CDR3 is CASSQVGGQRGARGTQYF. The DNA for the CDR3 is TGCGCCAGCAGCCAAGTGGGCGGCCAGCGGGGGGCCCGGGGGACCCAGTACTTC.

CDR3 loop: CASREGLFQETQYF. DNA for the CDR3: TGTGCCAGCAGGGAGGGCCTCTTCCAAGAGACCCAGTACTTC. The J gene is TRBJ2-5, the V gene TRBV6-5, with D possibly TRBD2 on 6 matching bases. This CDR3 has 14 amino acids. From germline, CDR1 is MNHEY and CDR2 SVGAGI. V lost 6 bases and J lost 1, with 12 bases in between.

This clone was observed a single time. The rearrangement links TRBV5-1 to TRBJ1-6; weak D call: TRBD1 (5 bases). The germline CDR1 and CDR2 sequences are SGHRS and YFSETQ. The CDR3 has 14 residues. Trimming removed 4 bases from V and 7 bases from J, with 12 bases in between. The CDR3 here is CASSTQGVNSPLHF. In nucleotides, the CDR3 is TGCGCCAGCAGCACGCAGGGTGTCAATTCACCCCTCCACTTT.

The gene calls are TRBV11-2 and TRBJ2-7; D possibly corresponds to TRBD2 (5 bases). The CDR3 has 14 residues. Germline values: CDR1 SGHAT, CDR2 FQNNGV. Trimming pared 4 bases from V and 6 bases from J, leaving 16 bases between. CDR3 region: CASSSASPRAEQYF. The CDR3 DNA follows: TGTGCCAGCAGCTCCGCTAGCCCGCGCGCCGAGCAGTACTTC. The variable domain in full, with the rest retrieved from reference TRBV11-2 and TRBJ2-7, is EAGVAQSPRYKIIEKRQSVAFWCNPISGHATLYWYQQILGQGPKLLIQFQNNGVVDDSQLPKDRFSAERLKGVDSTLKIQPAKLEDSAVYLCASSSASPRAEQYFGPGTRLTVT.

V and J are TRBV7-6 and TRBJ2-2; TRBD2 agrees at 12 bases. The CDR3 contains 16 residues. Germline-derived CDR1 and CDR2 are SGHVS and FNYEAQ. V was clipped by 6 bases and J by 5 bases; unmatched bases: 7. Here the CDR3 reads CASRPTSGGITGELFF. The DNA for the CDR3 is TGTGCCAGCAGACCCACTAGCGGGGGGATTACCGGGGAGCTGTTTTTT.

The chain combines TRBV9 with TRBJ2-3; 8 positions match TRBD1. Germline loops: CDR1 SGDLS, CDR2 YYNGEE. J was trimmed by 3 bases and V by 0 bases; bases with no gene match: 3. This CDR3 is built from 15 residues. DNA of the CDR3: TGTGCCAGCAGCGTAGTAGGACAGGGTACAGATACGCAGTATTTT. This translates into CASSVVGQGTDTQYF.

The rearrangement links TRBV4-2 to TRBJ1-5, with 7 positions matching TRBD1. Germline trimming cut 3 bases from V and 0 bases from J; bases unmatched to any gene: 2. Germline V gene lookup returns CDR1 LGHNA and CDR2 YNFKEQ. This CDR3 region has 15 residues. The DNA for the CDR3 is TGTGCCAGCAGCCACGACAGGGATAGCAATCAGCCCCAGCATTTT. Translation: CASSHDRDSNQPQHF.

The chain links TRBV2 to TRBJ2-3, with 7 positions matching TRBD1. This CDR3 has 16 residues. Germline assignment: CDR1 SNHLY and CDR2 FYNNEI. V was pared by 4 bases and J by 3 bases, with 10 bases of the junction left unmatched. The CDR3 region has the DNA TGTGCCAGCAGTGGAAGGGGGCCTACTACAACAGATACGCAGTATTTT. It is translated as CASSGRGPTTTDTQYF.

The chain uses TRBV10-3 and TRBJ1-2; D is perhaps TRBD1 (5 bases). This CDR3 contains 14 residues. The V end lost 0 bases, the J end lost 4 bases, and 9 bases lay between the germline ends. Germline V gene sequence: CDR1 ENHRY, CDR2 SYGVKD. The CDR3 coding sequence is TGTGCCATCAGTGAGTCAGGGGCCGGCTATGGCTACACCTTC. Its protein is CAISESGAGYGYTF.

This clone appeared a single time. The gene calls are TRBV29-1 and TRBJ2-6, with unresolved D. Germline V gene lookup returns CDR1 SQVTM and CDR2 ANQGSEA. The CDR3 has 14 residues. Trimming left V 3 bases short and J 2 bases short, with 8 bases between. For the CDR3, the DNA is TGCAGCGTTGAGGAGTCTCCTGGGGCCAACGTCCTGACTTTC. Residues: CSVEESPGANVLTF.

The V gene is TRBV6-5, the J gene TRBJ2-7, with D perhaps TRBD1 (5 bases). From germline, CDR1 is MNHEY and CDR2 SVGAGI. The CDR3 spans 12 residues. Trimming took off 5 bases at V and 3 bases at J, with 8 bases between the two ends. CDR3 DNA sequence: TGTGCCAGCAGTCGACAGCACTACGAGCAGTACTTC. This encodes CASSRQHYEQYF.